The clone carrying this T cell receptor beta chain was recorded a few times. The antigen is unknown. The data stem from a study of post-analysis software for immune sequencing data. Turning to the study itself: In terms of disease course, relapsing-remitting, secondary progressive and progressive-relapsing multiple sclerosis were included.

Study results and limitations: Controls had lower frequencies than patients of five or six TRBV segments, which included TRBV5-6, TRBV5-1 and TRBV20-1.

Unique molecular identifiers featured in each of the TCR beta cDNA libraries. MiXCR, run by TCRdb on the PCR reads, gives a single entry per CDR3 protein. The sample has roughly 730,000 distinct CDR3 sequences; 30% are singletons. Germline V gene lookup returns CDR1 MNHEY and CDR2 SMNVEV (reference sequence). V shed 3 bases and J shed 1 base, with 9 bases lying between them. CDR3 length equals 14 residues. Sequenced sample: blood. The V call is TRBV27, the J call TRBJ2-5; tentatively, D is TRBD1 (5 bases). The sequence was collected from a girl between 5 and 17 years old with multiple sclerosis. CDR3 in amino acids: CASSFTGFQETQYF. In DNA form, the CDR3 reads TGTGCCAGCAGTTTTACAGGTTTCCAAGAGACCCAGTACTTC.